This T cell receptor (beta chain) was obtained from a study of blood T cell repertoires in COVID-19. Study at large: Sites in the United States, Italy and Spain provided acute and convalescent COVID-19 samples.

Germline CDR1 SGHAT, CDR2 FQNNGV. The CDR3 loop spans 15 amino acids. Deletions cut 2 bases from V and 0 bases from J, with 9 bases between. TCRdb's table, derived via immunoSEQ multiplex PCR, lists solely in-frame clones and lacks some. The sample lists 200,000 to 250,000 clones; roughly 80% were seen once. A few counts support this clone. The TCR comes from a woman in her 70s with acute or convalescent COVID-19. Sequenced sample: peripheral blood. This chain joins TRBV11-2 and TRBJ2-3; no clear D gene. The CDR3 sequence: CASSLILSSTDTQYF. CDR3 nucleotides: TGTGCCAGCAGCTTAATTCTGAGTAGCACAGATACGCAGTATTTT. Variable domain in full (rest from reference TRBV11-2 and TRBJ2-3): EAGVAQSPRYKIIEKRQSVAFWCNPISGHATLYWYQQILGQGPKLLIQFQNNGVVDDSQLPKDRFSAERLKGVDSTLKIQPAKLEDSAVYLCASSLILSSTDTQYFGPGTRLTVL.